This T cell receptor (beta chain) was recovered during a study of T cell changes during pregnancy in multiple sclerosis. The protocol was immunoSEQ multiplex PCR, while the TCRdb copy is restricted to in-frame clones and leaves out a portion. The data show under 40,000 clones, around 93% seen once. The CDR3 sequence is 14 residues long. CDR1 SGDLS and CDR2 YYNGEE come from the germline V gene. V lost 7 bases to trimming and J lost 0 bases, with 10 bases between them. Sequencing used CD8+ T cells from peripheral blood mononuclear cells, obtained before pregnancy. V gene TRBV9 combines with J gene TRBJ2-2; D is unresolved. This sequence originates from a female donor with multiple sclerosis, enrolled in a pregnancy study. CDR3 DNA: TGTGCCAGCCGTGAAACAGCGAACACCGGGGAGCTGTTTTTT. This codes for CASRETANTGELFF.